This TCR beta chain was obtained from a study of CD8 T cells in ankylosing spondylitis. This clonotype has more than one count but fewer than ten. Its antigen is undetermined. This may be a read error, as it is one base from a much larger clone. TCR beta libraries were made by quantitative 5'-RACE with molecular barcodes. MiXCR was run by TCRdb on the 5' RACE reads, yielding one entry per CDR3 protein. In the table there are under 400,000 distinct CDR3 sequences, approximately 10% of which are singletons. General study points: Within peripheral blood, clones linked to disease were CD8+ and relatively rare. Before this, some motif variants had been reported in reactive arthritis synovial fluid and blood. Blood from ankylosing spondylitis patients appeared to carry a characteristic eight-variant TCR beta motif.

Germline loops: CDR1 DFQATT, CDR2 SNEGSKA (reference sequence). The length of the CDR3 is 17 residues. This chain links TRBV20-1 with TRBJ2-4; D assignment may be TRBD1 or TRBD2 (5 bases each). The receptor was isolated from a female donor with ankylosing spondylitis or in good health (not recorded which). Specimen: blood, either unsorted or a sorted T cell fraction (not recorded which). Here the CDR3 DNA reads TGCTGTGCTAGAGGGGACGGGGTGGACCCTGCCAAAAACATTCAGTACTTC. Protein product: CCARGDGVDPAKNIQYF.